This TCR beta chain came from a study of monozygotic twins with inflammatory bowel disease. CDR1 and CDR2 from the germline V gene are SNHLY and FYNNEI. The CDR3 length is 13 residues. TCRalpha along with TCRbeta cDNA was subjected to two nested PCRs lasting approximately 16 and 9 cycles. TCRdb reanalyzed the 5' RACE reads and collapses them to one entry per CDR3 protein, without DNA. The sample includes around 380,000 distinct CDR3 sequences. On this clonotype itself: Its specificity is not known.

Findings and limits, study-wide: The inverse Simpson measure of TCRbeta diversity was lower in IBD patients than in healthy co-twins. Researchers reported no repertoire similarity difference between concordant and discordant twins, possibly from limited power.

The receptor was isolated from a human donor with ulcerative colitis or Crohn's disease, or a healthy co-twin of an affected twin (not recorded which). Material: blood. The rearrangement uses TRBV2 and TRBJ2-3; no DNA is available, so the TRBD2 call from TCRdb remains unchecked. This CDR3 is CASRGLITDTQYF.